This TCR beta chain was found in a study of PD-1 blockade in mismatch repair-deficient tumors. Comments on this clone: The antigen is undetermined.

CDR1 is SNHLY and CDR2 is FYNNEI in the germline V gene. The CDR3 is 15 residues long. Trimming pared 7 bases from V and 3 bases from J, leaving 16 bases between. Study-wide findings and caveats: Tumor-resident clones, often undetectable pretreatment in blood, expanded then contracted after pembrolizumab.

As for time point: 10-day in vitro stimulation with candidate neoantigen peptide 7. Cells were stimulated roughly eleven days with each of several ELISpot-reactive neoantigens. Method: immunoSEQ multiplex PCR; TCRdb's copy keeps in-frame clones and lacks some. The sample lists approximately 10,000 clones, approximately 88% occurring once. Sequencing used cells cultured in vitro, obtained from a patient treated with pembrolizumab. The V gene is TRBV2, the J gene TRBJ2-1, with D perhaps TRBD1 (6 bases). The clonotype originates from an adult with mismatch repair-deficient cancer. In nucleotides, the CDR3 is TGTGCCAGCACTCGAACAGGGTCGGACTACAATGAGCAGTTCTTC. This codes for CASTRTGSDYNEQFF.